The 23 T cell receptor beta chains below come from one sample, sequenced in a study of blood T cell repertoires in COVID-19. Sequencing was performed with immunoSEQ multiplex PCR; in TCRdb, only in-frame clones are kept and a portion is missing. The table has under 300,000 clones, about four fifths seen once. The sequencing input was peripheral blood. The receptor source for this set is a man aged 25-45 years who had recovered from COVID-19.

The V gene is TRBV9, the J gene TRBJ2-7; weak D call: TRBD2 (6 bases). This CDR3 comprises 14 residues. Germline V gene data show CDR1 as SGDLS and CDR2 as YYNGEE. The V end lost 2 bases, the J end lost 3 bases, and 12 bases lay between the germline ends. Here the CDR3 reads CASSVGGYDYEQYF. The DNA of the CDR3 is TGTGCCAGCAGCGTGGGGGGTTATGACTACGAGCAGTACTTC.

This clone was counted between two and nine times. The V and J genes are TRBV12-3 or TRBV12-4 and TRBJ2-1, with 9 bases fitting TRBD2. The CDR3 runs to 13 residues. V was pared by 7 bases and J by 6 bases, with 4 bases of the junction left unmatched. Here the CDR3 reads CASKVAGANEQFF. The CDR3 coding sequence is TGTGCCAGCAAGGTAGCGGGGGCCAATGAGCAGTTCTTC.

This sequence joins TRBV28 and TRBJ2-5; no clear D gene. Germline V gene sequence: CDR1 MDHEN, CDR2 SYDVKM. The CDR3 has 12 residues. V dropped 2 bases and J dropped 4 bases, with 5 bases sitting between them. The DNA of the CDR3 is TGTGCCAGCAGTTTAGGAGCAGAGACCCAGTACTTC. It codes for CASSLGAETQYF.

This chain uses TRBV3-1 (or the pseudogene TRBV3-2) with TRBJ1-2; TRBD1 aligns across 12 bases. V gave up 3 bases and J gave up 6 bases; unmatched junction bases: 14. CDR3 size: 18 residues. From germline, CDR1 is LGHDT and CDR2 YNNKEL (reference sequence). CDR3 sequence (DNA): TGTGCCAGCAGCCACACACGAACCGGGGACAGGGGGCATCATGGCTACACCTTC. It specifies CASSHTRTGDRGHHGYTF.

The CDR3 coding sequence is TGTGCTAGTGGTTTGGGTAAAACGGGAGGAGAGCTGTTTTTT. Its translation: CASGLGKTGGELFF. The V call is TRBV12-5, the J call TRBJ2-2, with TRBD2 identical over 7 bases. From germline, CDR1 is LGHNT and CDR2 FRNRAP. The CDR3 runs to 14 residues. With 1 base clipped from V and 11 bases from J, the junction kept 7 bases outside the gene matches.

The rearrangement uses TRBV14 and TRBJ1-2; TRBD1 agrees at 7 bases. Germline lookup yields CDR1 SGHDN and CDR2 FVKESK. Germline trimming cut 4 bases from V and 4 bases from J; bases unmatched to any gene: 3. The CDR3 is 13 residues long. DNA for the CDR3: TGTGCCAGCAGCCTCCGGGACAGCTATGGCTACACCTTC. Translated: CASSLRDSYGYTF. The full variable domain, in which reference TRBV14 and TRBJ1-2 provide the parts outside the CDR3, is EAGVTQFPSHSVIEKGQTVTLRCDPISGHDNLYWYRRVMGKEIKFLLHFVKESKQDESGMPNNRFLAERTGGTYSTLKVQPAELEDSGVYFCASSLRDSYGYTFGSGTRLTVV.

This clone was detected once. The V and J genes are TRBV6-6 and TRBJ2-7; D is perhaps TRBD2 (6 bases). The germline gives CDR1 MNHNY, CDR2 SVGAGI (reference sequence). The CDR3 has 12 amino acids. The V gene lost 3 bases and the J gene lost 7 bases, with 10 bases spanning the gap. CDR3 bases: TGTGCCAGCAGTTATTCAGGAGGGGAGCAGTACTTC. Protein sequence: CASSYSGGEQYF.

The V and J genes are TRBV6-6 and TRBJ1-3, with 7 bases aligning to TRBD1. Losses at the gene ends were 10 bases for V and 4 bases for J; bases not matched to a gene: 10. The CDR3 is 14 amino acids. Germline CDR1 MNHNY, CDR2 SVGAGI (reference sequence). The CDR3 region is CATQRSGQGNTIYF. CDR3 nucleotide sequence: TGTGCCACCCAGAGATCGGGACAGGGAAACACCATATATTTT.

V is TRBV9 and J is TRBJ2-3; 7 bases match TRBD1. This CDR3 comprises 15 residues. J gave up 2 bases and V 0 bases, and 3 bases lay outside the gene matches. The germline CDR1 and CDR2 sequences are SGDLS and YYNGEE. The CDR3 DNA reads TGTGCCAGCAGCGTAGGGACAGGCACCACAGATACGCAGTATTTT. Translation: CASSVGTGTTDTQYF.

This clone was found a few times. The J gene is TRBJ2-3, the V gene TRBV2; a weak D match, TRBD2 (6 bases). The CDR3 is 14 residues long. Germline assignment: CDR1 SNHLY and CDR2 FYNNEI. V was pared by 5 bases and J by 3 bases, with 12 bases between. The CDR3 DNA follows: TGTGCCAGCAGTAACGGGGGTGGGACAGATACGCAGTATTTT. Amino acids: CASSNGGGTDTQYF.

For this clone: This may stem from a read error, because a much larger clone lies one nucleotide away. The chain combines TRBV6-5 with TRBJ1-6; TRBD1 might be the D (6 bases). The CDR3 extends over 15 amino acids. Germline assignment: CDR1 MNHEY and CDR2 SVGAGI. Deletions cut 2 bases from V and 5 bases from J, with 10 bases between. The CDR3 loop reads CASSYGTPDNSPLHF. CDR3 in DNA: TGTGCCAGCAGTTACGGGACACCGGATAATTCACCCCTCCACTTT.

The chain recombines TRBV11-2 with TRBJ1-2; D remains ambiguous. The CDR3 has 12 amino acids. Trimming stripped 4 bases from V and 8 bases from J, with 11 bases between. Germline CDR1 is SGHAT and CDR2 is FQNNGV. The CDR3: CASSSLQEGYTF. In DNA, the CDR3 is TGTGCCAGCAGCTCCCTTCAGGAAGGCTACACCTTC. Full variable domain (outside the CDR3, taken from reference TRBV11-2 and TRBJ1-2): EAGVAQSPRYKIIEKRQSVAFWCNPISGHATLYWYQQILGQGPKLLIQFQNNGVVDDSQLPKDRFSAERLKGVDSTLKIQPAKLEDSAVYLCASSSLQEGYTFGSGTRLTVV.

The rearrangement links TRBV29-1 to TRBJ1-1; 8 bases map to TRBD1. This CDR3 region has 13 residues. Germline CDR1 reads SQVTM; CDR2 reads ANQGSEA. Germline trimming cut 3 bases from V and 1 base from J; bases unmatched to any gene: 1. This CDR3 reads CSVEGQENTEAFF. The DNA of the CDR3 is TGCAGCGTTGAGGGACAGGAGAACACTGAAGCTTTCTTT.

The chain combines TRBV9 with TRBJ1-2; D uncertain. Looked up from germline, CDR1 is SGDLS and CDR2 is YYNGEE. This CDR3 spans 13 amino acids. Trimming left V 6 bases short and J 3 bases short, with 12 bases between. CDR3 in amino acids: CASTPGGYYGYTF. The CDR3, as DNA: TGTGCCAGCACCCCCGGAGGATACTATGGCTACACCTTC.

The CDR3 is CASRSGTSGRIEQYF. CDR3 sequence (DNA): TGTGCCAGCAGGTCGGGGACTAGCGGGCGCATTGAGCAGTACTTC. This chain joins TRBV2 and TRBJ2-7, with 12 bases identical to TRBD2. Germline CDR1 and CDR2: SNHLY and FYNNEI. J gave up 7 bases and V 6 bases, and 10 bases lay outside the gene matches. The CDR3 covers 15 residues. Full variable domain (outside the CDR3, taken from reference TRBV2 and TRBJ2-7): EPEVTQTPSHQVTQMGQEVILRCVPISNHLYFYWYRQILGQKVEFLVSFYNNEISEKSEIFDDQFSVERPDGSNFTLKIRSTKLEDSAMYFCASRSGTSGRIEQYFGPGTRLTVT.

V usage is TRBV3-1 (or the pseudogene TRBV3-2) and J usage is TRBJ2-3, with 12 positions matching TRBD2. The CDR3 runs to 15 residues. Trimming cost V 6 bases and J 6 bases; bases outside gene matches: 7. Germline V lookup: CDR1 LGHDT, CDR2 YNNKEL (reference sequence). DNA for the CDR3: TGTGCCAGCAGGTGGGGACTAGCGGGCTGGGATACGCAGTATTTT. Its protein is CASRWGLAGWDTQYF.

J is TRBJ2-6 and V is TRBV7-3; D perhaps matches TRBD2 (6 bases). V was cut by 6 bases and J by 2 bases, with 17 bases left in between. The CDR3 spans 17 residues. The germline V gene encodes CDR1 SGHTA and CDR2 FQGTGA. The CDR3 region is CASSPLGGVPGANVLTF. DNA for the CDR3: TGTGCCAGCAGTCCCCTCGGGGGAGTTCCTGGGGCCAACGTCCTGACTTTC.

The V call is TRBV7-9, the J call TRBJ2-7, with no clear D. CDR1 and CDR2 (germline): SEHNR, FQNEAQ (reference sequence). The CDR3 contains 14 residues. V dropped 8 bases and J dropped 3 bases, with 17 bases sitting between them. This chain's CDR3 is CASSGPPEDYEQYF. The CDR3 DNA is TGTGCCAGCTCCGGCCCTCCCGAGGACTACGAGCAGTACTTC.

The CDR3: CASSSGGHDEQYV. CDR3 nucleotides: TGTGCCAGCAGTTCAGGGGGCCACGACGAGCAGTACGTC. This chain uses TRBV28 with TRBJ2-7, with 8 bases that match TRBD1. Germline V gene data show CDR1 as MDHEN and CDR2 as SYDVKM. The CDR3 consists of 13 residues. Trimming took 4 bases from V and 5 from J; bases not matched to a gene: 4.

This chain uses TRBV7-2 with TRBJ1-2; 10 positions agree with TRBD1. Per the germline V gene, CDR1 is SGHTA and CDR2 is FQGNSA. Unmatched junction bases numbered 12, after V lost 4 bases and J lost 7 bases. The CDR3 covers 16 residues. This chain's CDR3 is CASSSANRRTGGGYTF. The CDR3, as DNA: TGTGCCAGCAGCTCAGCGAACAGAAGGACAGGGGGTGGCTACACCTTC. The complete variable domain, with remaining parts taken from reference TRBV7-2 and TRBJ1-2, reads GAGVSQSPSNKVTEKGKDVELRCDPISGHTALYWYRQSLGQGLEFLIYFQGNSAPDKSGLPSDRFSAERTGGSVSTLTIQRTQQEDSAVYLCASSSANRRTGGGYTFGSGTRLTVV.

The genes are TRBV11-2 and TRBJ1-2; TRBD1 aligns across 7 bases. The V gene's germline CDR1 is SGHAT and CDR2 FQNNGV. With V trimmed by 4 bases and J by 5 bases, 13 bases remained unmatched. The CDR3 extends over 16 amino acids. The CDR3 is CASSSTGWGQPYGYTF. The CDR3 bases are TGTGCCAGCAGCTCCACCGGGTGGGGACAGCCATATGGCTACACCTTC.

The chain uses TRBV3-1 (or the pseudogene TRBV3-2) and TRBJ1-6; 10 positions match TRBD1. CDR1 is LGHDT, CDR2 YNNKEL, per germline (reference sequence). The CDR3 sequence is 15 residues long. After removal of 3 bases from V and 10 bases from J, the junction contained 6 bases not matched to a gene. The CDR3 DNA sequence: TGTGCCAGCAGCCAGACGACAGGGGGCGGATCACCCCTCCACTTT. It yields the protein CASSQTTGGGSPLHF.

This chain links TRBV4-2 with TRBJ1-5; D is ambiguous. The CDR3 spans 17 residues. Germline CDR1 is LGHNA and CDR2 is YNFKEQ. V dropped 0 bases and J dropped 8 bases, with 20 bases sitting between them. The chain's CDR3 is CASSQDVAVASVEPQHF. DNA for the CDR3: TGTGCCAGCAGCCAAGATGTGGCGGTCGCATCAGTGGAGCCCCAGCATTTT.